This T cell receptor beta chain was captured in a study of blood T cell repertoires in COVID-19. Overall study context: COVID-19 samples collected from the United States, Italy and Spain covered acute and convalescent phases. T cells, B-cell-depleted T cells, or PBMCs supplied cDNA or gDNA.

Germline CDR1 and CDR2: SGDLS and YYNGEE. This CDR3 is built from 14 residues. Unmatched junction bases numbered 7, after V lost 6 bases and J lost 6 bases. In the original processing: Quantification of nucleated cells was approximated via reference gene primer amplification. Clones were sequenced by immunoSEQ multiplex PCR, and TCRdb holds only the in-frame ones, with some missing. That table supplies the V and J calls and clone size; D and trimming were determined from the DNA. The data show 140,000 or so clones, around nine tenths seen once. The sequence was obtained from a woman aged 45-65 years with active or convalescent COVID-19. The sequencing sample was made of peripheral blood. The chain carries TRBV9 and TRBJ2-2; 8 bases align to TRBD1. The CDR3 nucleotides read TGTGCCAGCAATCCCAGGGGGCAGGCCGGGGAGCTGTTTTTT. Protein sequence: CASNPRGQAGELFF.